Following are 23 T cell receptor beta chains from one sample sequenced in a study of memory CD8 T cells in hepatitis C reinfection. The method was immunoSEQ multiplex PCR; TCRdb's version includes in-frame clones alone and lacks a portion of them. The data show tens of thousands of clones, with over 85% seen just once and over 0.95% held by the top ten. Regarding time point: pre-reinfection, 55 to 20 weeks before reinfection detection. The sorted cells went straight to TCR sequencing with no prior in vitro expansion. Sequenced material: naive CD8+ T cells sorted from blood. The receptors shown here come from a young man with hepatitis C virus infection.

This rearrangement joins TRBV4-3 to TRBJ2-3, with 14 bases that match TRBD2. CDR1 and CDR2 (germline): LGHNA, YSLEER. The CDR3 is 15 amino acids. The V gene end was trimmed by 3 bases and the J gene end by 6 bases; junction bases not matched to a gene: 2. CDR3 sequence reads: CASSQTSGGDDTQYF. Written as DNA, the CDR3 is TGCGCCAGCAGCCAGACTAGCGGGGGGGATGATACGCAGTATTTT.

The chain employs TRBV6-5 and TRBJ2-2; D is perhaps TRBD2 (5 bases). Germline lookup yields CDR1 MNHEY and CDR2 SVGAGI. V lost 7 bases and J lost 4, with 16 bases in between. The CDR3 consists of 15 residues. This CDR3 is CASIPGNSPTGELFF. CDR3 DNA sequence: TGTGCCAGCATCCCGGGGAACAGCCCCACCGGGGAGCTGTTTTTT.

The CDR3 DNA is TGTGCCAGCAGCCCACTCGGTTTGGCTGAAGCTTTCTTT. Translating it yields CASSPLGLAEAFF. The chain recombines TRBV7-9 with TRBJ1-1; D not resolved. Trimming took 5 bases from V and 6 from J, leaving 13 bases between them. The CDR3 consists of 13 residues. Germline CDR1 is SEHNR and CDR2 is FQNEAQ (reference sequence). Filled out from reference TRBV7-9 and TRBJ1-1, the complete variable domain reads DTGVSQNPRHKITKRGQNVTFRCDPISEHNRLYWYRQTLGQGPEFLTYFQNEAQLEKSRLLSDRFSAERPKGSFSTLEIQRTEQGDSAMYLCASSPLGLAEAFFGQGTRLTVV.

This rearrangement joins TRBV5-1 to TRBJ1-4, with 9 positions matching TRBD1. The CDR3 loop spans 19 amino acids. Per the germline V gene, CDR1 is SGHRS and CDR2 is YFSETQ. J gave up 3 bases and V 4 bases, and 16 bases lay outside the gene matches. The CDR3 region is CASSRKRLGTGTPNEKLFF. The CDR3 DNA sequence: TGCGCCAGCAGCCGAAAAAGACTAGGGACAGGGACACCTAATGAAAAACTGTTTTTT.

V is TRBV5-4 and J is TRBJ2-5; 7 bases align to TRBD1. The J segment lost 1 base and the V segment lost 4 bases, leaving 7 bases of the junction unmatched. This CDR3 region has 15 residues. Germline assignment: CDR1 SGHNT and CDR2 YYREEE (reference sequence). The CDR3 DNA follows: TGTGCCAGCAGCCTGAAGACAGGGCTCCAAGAGACCCAGTACTTC. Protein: CASSLKTGLQETQYF.

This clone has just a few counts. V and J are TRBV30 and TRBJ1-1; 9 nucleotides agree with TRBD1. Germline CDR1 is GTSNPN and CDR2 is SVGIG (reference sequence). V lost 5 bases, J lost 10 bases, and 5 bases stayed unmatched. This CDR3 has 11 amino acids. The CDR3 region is CAWGQGSIAFF. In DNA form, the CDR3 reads TGTGCCTGGGGACAGGGGTCGATAGCTTTCTTT.

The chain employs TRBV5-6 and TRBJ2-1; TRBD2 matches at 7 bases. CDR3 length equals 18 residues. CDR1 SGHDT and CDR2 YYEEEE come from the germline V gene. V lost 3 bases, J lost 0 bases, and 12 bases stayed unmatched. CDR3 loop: CASSSISGGRASYNEQFF. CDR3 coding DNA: TGTGCCAGCAGCTCGATAAGCGGTGGGAGGGCCTCCTACAATGAGCAGTTCTTC.

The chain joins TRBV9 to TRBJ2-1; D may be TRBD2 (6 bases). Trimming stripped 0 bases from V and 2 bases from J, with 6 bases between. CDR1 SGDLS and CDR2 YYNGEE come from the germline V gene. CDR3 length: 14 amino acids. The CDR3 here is CASSVAGAYNEQFF. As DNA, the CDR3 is TGTGCCAGCAGCGTAGCGGGAGCCTACAATGAGCAGTTCTTC.

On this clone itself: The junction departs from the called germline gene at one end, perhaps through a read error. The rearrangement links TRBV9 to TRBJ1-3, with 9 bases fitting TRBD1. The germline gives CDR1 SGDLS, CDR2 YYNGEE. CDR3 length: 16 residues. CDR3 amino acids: CASSVAGQGYGSTIYF. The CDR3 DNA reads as TGTGCCAGCAGCGTAGCGGGACAGGGCTATGGAAGCACCATATATTTT.

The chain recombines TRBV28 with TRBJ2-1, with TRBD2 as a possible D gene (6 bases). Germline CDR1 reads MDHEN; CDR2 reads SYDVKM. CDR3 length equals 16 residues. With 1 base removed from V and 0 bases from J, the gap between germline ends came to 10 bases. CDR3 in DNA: TGTGCCAGCAGTTTATTAGCGGAGAGCTCCTACAATGAGCAGTTCTTC. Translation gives CASSLLAESSYNEQFF.

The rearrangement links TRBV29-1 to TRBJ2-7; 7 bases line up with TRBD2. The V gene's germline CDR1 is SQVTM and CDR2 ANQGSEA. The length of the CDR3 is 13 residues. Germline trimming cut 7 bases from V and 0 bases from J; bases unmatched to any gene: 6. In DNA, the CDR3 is TGCAGCGCCACCGGGACTAACTCCTACGAGCAGTACTTC. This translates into CSATGTNSYEQYF.

CDR3 loop: CASSYAYDQPQHF. As DNA, the CDR3 is TGTGCCAGCAGTTACGCGTATGATCAGCCCCAGCATTTT. The chain has TRBV6-5 and TRBJ1-5; D uncertain. V gave up 2 bases and J gave up 5 bases, with 7 bases separating them. Looked up from germline, CDR1 is MNHEY and CDR2 is SVGAGI. The CDR3 contains 13 residues.

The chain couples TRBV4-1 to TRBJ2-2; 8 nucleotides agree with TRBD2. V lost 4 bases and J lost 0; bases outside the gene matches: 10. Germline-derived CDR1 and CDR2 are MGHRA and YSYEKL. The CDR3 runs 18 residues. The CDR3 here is CASSLPIAGITNTGELFF. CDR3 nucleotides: TGCGCCAGCAGCCTCCCAATAGCGGGGATTACGAACACCGGGGAGCTGTTTTTT.

This CDR3 reads CASSLSGEVVYNEQFF. CDR3 nucleotides: TGTGCCAGCAGCTTATCGGGGGAAGTGGTCTACAATGAGCAGTTCTTC. The chain carries TRBV7-3 and TRBJ2-1, with D tentatively TRBD2 (6 bases). CDR3 length: 16 residues. The V end lost 2 bases, the J end lost 3 bases, and 14 bases lay between the germline ends. CDR1 SGHTA and CDR2 FQGTGA come from the germline V gene.

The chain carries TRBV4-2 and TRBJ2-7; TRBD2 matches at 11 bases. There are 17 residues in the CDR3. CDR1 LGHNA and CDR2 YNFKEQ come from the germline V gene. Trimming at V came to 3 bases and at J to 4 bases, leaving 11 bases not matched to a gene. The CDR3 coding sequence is TGTGCCAGCAGCCATAGATCGGGACTAGCGGAGAGTTACGAGCAGTACTTC. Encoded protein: CASSHRSGLAESYEQYF.

This CDR3 is CASSYGGFTEAFF. Written as DNA, the CDR3 is TGTGCCAGCAGTTATGGGGGGTTCACTGAAGCTTTCTTT. J is TRBJ1-1 and V is TRBV6-5, with a tentative D call TRBD1 (5 bases). CDR1 and CDR2 from the germline V gene are MNHEY and SVGAGI. The V end was cut by 3 bases, the J end by 4 bases, with 9 bases between. The CDR3 consists of 13 residues.

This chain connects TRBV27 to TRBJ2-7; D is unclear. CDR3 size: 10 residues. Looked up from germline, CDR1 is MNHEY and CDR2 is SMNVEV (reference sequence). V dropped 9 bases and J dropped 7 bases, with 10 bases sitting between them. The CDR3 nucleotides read TGTGCCAGGCAGCCGAGGGAGCAGTACTTC. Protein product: CARQPREQYF.

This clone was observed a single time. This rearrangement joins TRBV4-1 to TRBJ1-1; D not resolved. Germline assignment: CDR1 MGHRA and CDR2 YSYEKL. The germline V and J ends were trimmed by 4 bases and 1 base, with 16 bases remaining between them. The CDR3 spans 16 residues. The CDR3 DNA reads TGCGCCAGCAGCCCCCCTTTCGAGGCGAGGAACACTGAAGCTTTCTTT. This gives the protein CASSPPFEARNTEAFF.

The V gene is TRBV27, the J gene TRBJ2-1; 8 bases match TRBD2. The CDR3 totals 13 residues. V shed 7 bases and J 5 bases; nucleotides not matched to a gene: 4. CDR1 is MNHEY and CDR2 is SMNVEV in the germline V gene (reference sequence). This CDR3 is CASISGGHNEQFF. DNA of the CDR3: TGTGCCAGCATCAGCGGGGGCCACAATGAGCAGTTCTTC.

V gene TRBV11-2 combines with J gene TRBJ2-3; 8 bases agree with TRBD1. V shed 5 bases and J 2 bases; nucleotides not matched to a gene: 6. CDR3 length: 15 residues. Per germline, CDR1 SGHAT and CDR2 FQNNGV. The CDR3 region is CASSPWTGHTDTQYF. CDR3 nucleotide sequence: TGTGCCAGCAGCCCCTGGACAGGGCACACAGATACGCAGTATTTT.

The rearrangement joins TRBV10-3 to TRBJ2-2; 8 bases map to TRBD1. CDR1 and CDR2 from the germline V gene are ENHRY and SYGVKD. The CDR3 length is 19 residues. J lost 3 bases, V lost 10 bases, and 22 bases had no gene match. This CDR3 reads CATKGASAGGRWDTGELFF. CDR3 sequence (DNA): TGTGCCACTAAAGGGGCCTCAGCAGGGGGCCGATGGGACACCGGGGAGCTGTTTTTT.

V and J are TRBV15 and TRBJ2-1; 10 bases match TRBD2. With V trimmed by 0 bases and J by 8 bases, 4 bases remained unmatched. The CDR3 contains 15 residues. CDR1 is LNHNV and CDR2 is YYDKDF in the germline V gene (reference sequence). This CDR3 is CATSREASGSDEQFF. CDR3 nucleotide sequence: TGTGCCACCAGCAGAGAAGCTAGCGGGAGCGATGAGCAGTTCTTC.

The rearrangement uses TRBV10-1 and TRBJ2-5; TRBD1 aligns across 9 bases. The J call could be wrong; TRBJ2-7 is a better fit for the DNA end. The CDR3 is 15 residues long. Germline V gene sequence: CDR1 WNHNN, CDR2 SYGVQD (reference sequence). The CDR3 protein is CASSESGTGQSEQYF. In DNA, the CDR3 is TGCGCCAGCAGTGAGTCGGGGACAGGGCAGAGCGAGCAGTACTTC.